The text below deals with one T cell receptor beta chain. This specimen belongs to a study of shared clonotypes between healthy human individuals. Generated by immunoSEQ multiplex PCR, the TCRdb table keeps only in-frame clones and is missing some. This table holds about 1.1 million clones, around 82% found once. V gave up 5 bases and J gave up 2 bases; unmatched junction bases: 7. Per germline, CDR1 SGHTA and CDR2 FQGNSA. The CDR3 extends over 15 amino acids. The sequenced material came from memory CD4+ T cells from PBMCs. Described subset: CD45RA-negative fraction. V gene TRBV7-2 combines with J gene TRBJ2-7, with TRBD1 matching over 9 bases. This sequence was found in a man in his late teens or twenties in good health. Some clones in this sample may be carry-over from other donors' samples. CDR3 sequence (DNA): TGTGCCAGCAGCCCCTGGGGGACAGGGACCTACGAGCAGTACTTC. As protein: CASSPWGTGTYEQYF.